The 21 T cell receptor beta chains listed next were all sequenced from one sample in a study of blood T cells in healthy people across ages. The authors ran a second PCR of 7 to 11 cycles using a sample-barcoded 5' primer and a J-beta primer mix. TCRdb called the 5' RACE reads again in MiXCR, with one record for every CDR3 protein. Of over 1,500,000 distinct CDR3 sequences detected, around 50% appear once; the ten largest clones hold 2.1%. The sequenced material came from blood. The receptor set was obtained from a woman in her thirties or forties in good health.

CDR3 region: CASSLTLGKGDYGYTF. The CDR3 bases are TGCGCCAGCAGCCTCACCCTAGGAAAGGGAGACTATGGCTACACCTTC. The chain combines TRBV5-1 with TRBJ1-2; D gene uncertain. The CDR3 has 16 amino acids. The germline CDR1 and CDR2 sequences are SGHRS and YFSETQ. The V and J ends lost 4 bases and 3 bases respectively, with 19 bases between them.

This clonotype was counted a few times. V usage is TRBV20-1 and J usage is TRBJ2-5; D is perhaps TRBD1 or TRBD2 (5 bases each). The CDR3 consists of 12 residues. Germline V gene lookup returns CDR1 DFQATT and CDR2 SNEGSKA (reference sequence). V gave up 0 bases and J gave up 5 bases, with 7 bases separating them. The CDR3 sequence: CSAREGEETQYF. The CDR3 DNA is TGCAGTGCTAGAGAAGGGGAGGAGACCCAGTACTTC.

The V gene is TRBV5-1, the J gene TRBJ2-5; D might be TRBD2 (6 bases). V was cut by 4 bases and J by 3 bases, with 16 bases left in between. CDR1 is SGHRS and CDR2 is YFSETQ in the germline V gene. This CDR3 has 15 residues. CDR3: CASSLLGGNEETQYF. CDR3 coding DNA: TGCGCCAGCAGCCTCTTGGGGGGAAACGAAGAGACCCAGTACTTC.

The V and J genes are TRBV7-2 and TRBJ2-7; tentatively, D is TRBD1 (5 bases). The end of the DNA fits TRBJ2-5 better, so the J call may be wrong. The germline V gene encodes CDR1 SGHTA and CDR2 FQGNSA. This CDR3 contains 13 residues. This chain's CDR3 is CASSGAVWETQYF. DNA for the CDR3: TGTGCCAGCAGCGGGGCGGTGTGGGAGACCCAGTACTTC.

This clonotype has a single count. The J gene is TRBJ1-6, the V gene TRBV4-3, with D maybe TRBD1 (5 bases). V was cut by 0 bases and J by 4 bases, with 16 bases left in between. This CDR3 has 18 amino acids. From germline, CDR1 is LGHNA and CDR2 YSLEER. The CDR3 nucleotides read TGCGCCAGCAGCCAAGATCTTCCAAGGGGCCGGTATAATTCACCCCTCCACTTT. Translating it yields CASSQDLPRGRYNSPLHF.

This chain connects TRBV18 to TRBJ2-7, with D possibly being TRBD1 or TRBD2 (5 bases each). Per the germline V gene, CDR1 is KGHSH and CDR2 is LQKENI. Trimming stripped 3 bases from V and 7 bases from J, with 25 bases between. CDR3 length: 17 residues. CDR3 protein: CASSPQRQSQGSNEQYF. The DNA of the CDR3 is TGTGCCAGCTCACCCCAAAGACAGTCCCAAGGGAGCAATGAGCAGTACTTC.

The chain carries TRBV3-1 and TRBJ1-2; D is undetermined. This CDR3 is 12 amino acids long. Per the germline V gene, CDR1 is LGHDT and CDR2 is YNNKEL (reference sequence). The V gene lost 0 bases and the J gene lost 13 bases, with 12 bases spanning the gap. CDR3 sequence (DNA): TGTGCCAGCAGCCAAGATCCAGGTGGTTCCACCTTC. Translated: CASSQDPGGSTF.

This clonotype has just a few counts. The rearrangement uses TRBV7-2 and TRBJ2-1; unclear D gene. V was clipped by 5 bases and J by 5 bases, with 16 bases between them. Germline CDR1 reads SGHTA; CDR2 reads FQGNSA. CDR3 length: 15 amino acids. Here the CDR3 DNA reads TGTGCCAGCAGCCTCACCAGACCAAGGAACAATGAGCAGTTCTTC. Amino acids: CASSLTRPRNNEQFF.

This clonotype was picked up a small number of times. The rearrangement joins TRBV5-1 to TRBJ2-1, with 11 bases identical to TRBD1. CDR3 length equals 18 residues. V shed 6 bases and J 0 bases; nucleotides not matched to a gene: 11. Germline assignment: CDR1 SGHRS and CDR2 YFSETQ. The CDR3 DNA reads TGCGCCAGCAAGAAACCGGGACAGGGGGGAAGCTCCTACAATGAGCAGTTCTTC. This gives the protein CASKKPGQGGSSYNEQFF.

The chain has TRBV15 and TRBJ2-5; perhaps TRBD2 as D (5 bases). Trimming took off 0 bases at V and 5 bases at J, with 16 bases between the two ends. The CDR3 extends over 16 amino acids. Per the germline V gene, CDR1 is LNHNV and CDR2 is YYDKDF (reference sequence). The CDR3, as DNA: TGTGCCACCAGCAGAGACTCTGGTCCGGAGGCGGAGACCCAGTACTTC. Translation: CATSRDSGPEAETQYF.

The chain carries TRBV4-3 and TRBJ2-7; a weak D match, TRBD1 (5 bases). Germline V gene sequence: CDR1 LGHNA, CDR2 YSLEER. V lost 0 bases and J 2 bases, leaving 11 bases between the germline ends. The CDR3 covers 15 residues. The CDR3 coding sequence is TGCGCCAGCAGCCAAGATACCCAAGGGGCCTACGAGCAGTACTTC. Residues: CASSQDTQGAYEQYF.

A few counts support this clonotype. This rearrangement joins TRBV27 to TRBJ2-3; D is undetermined. Trimming stripped 7 bases from V and 2 bases from J, with 13 bases between. This CDR3 has 14 amino acids. CDR1 and CDR2 from the germline V gene are MNHEY and SMNVEV (reference sequence). Here the CDR3 reads CASNLIGNTDTQYF. CDR3 bases: TGTGCCAGCAATCTCATCGGAAACACAGATACGCAGTATTTT.

This chain uses TRBV7-9 with TRBJ1-1; D is undetermined. The CDR3 length is 13 residues. Trimming cost V 7 bases and J 1 base, with 10 bases left between them. Germline V CDR1 and CDR2: SEHNR, FQNEAQ (reference sequence). The CDR3 sequence: CASKDRANTEAFF. CDR3 DNA sequence: TGTGCCAGCAAGGACCGGGCGAACACTGAAGCTTTCTTT.

This clonotype was recorded only once. The chain uses TRBV7-8 and TRBJ2-7, with D perhaps matching TRBD1 or TRBD2 (5 bases each). This CDR3 has 15 amino acids. Deletions cut 5 bases from V and 3 bases from J, with 17 bases between. Per germline, CDR1 SGHVS and CDR2 FQNEAQ. The CDR3 coding sequence is TGTGCCAGCAGCCACGAGGGGCAGGCTTACTACGAGCAGTACTTC. It yields the protein CASSHEGQAYYEQYF.

J is TRBJ2-4 and V is TRBV11-2; 7 positions match TRBD1. The CDR3 is 18 amino acids. V was clipped by 1 base and J by 0 bases; unmatched bases: 9. Germline V CDR1 and CDR2: SGHAT, FQNNGV. The CDR3 DNA sequence: TGTGCCAGCAGCTTAGCGAGGACAGGCGTACTAGCCAAAAACATTCAGTACTTC. Translated: CASSLARTGVLAKNIQYF.

The CDR3 DNA reads TGCAGCGTTGAAAATTGGAGGGGGCACAATGAGCAGTTCTTC. Protein sequence: CSVENWRGHNEQFF. J is TRBJ2-1 and V is TRBV29-1; a weak D match, TRBD1 (7 bases). Germline loops: CDR1 SQVTM, CDR2 ANQGSEA. The CDR3 contains 14 residues. V was clipped by 2 bases and J by 5 bases, with 13 bases between them.

This clonotype appeared once. The V call is TRBV20-1, the J call TRBJ1-5, with D hard to call. Trimming removed 1 base from V and 7 bases from J, with 8 bases in between. CDR3 size: 12 residues. Germline loops: CDR1 DFQATT, CDR2 SNEGSKA (reference sequence). For the CDR3, the DNA is TGCAGTGCTAGAGTGGGGAAGCAGCCCCAGCATTTT. Translating it yields CSARVGKQPQHF.

The genes are TRBV20-1 and TRBJ2-1; D tentatively reads TRBD1 or TRBD2 (6 bases each). Per the germline V gene, CDR1 is DFQATT and CDR2 is SNEGSKA (reference sequence). The CDR3 runs to 15 residues. Deletions cut 2 bases from V and 2 bases from J, with 13 bases between. CDR3 DNA: TGCAGTGCTAGAAGAGGGGGGCGAGCCTACAATGAGCAGTTCTTC. As protein: CSARRGGRAYNEQFF.

The V call is TRBV7-9, the J call TRBJ1-2; D ambiguous. The CDR3 is made up of 16 amino acids. The V end was cut by 5 bases, the J end by 2 bases, with 18 bases between. Germline V CDR1 and CDR2: SEHNR, FQNEAQ (reference sequence). This CDR3 reads CASSPQVDAWNYGYTF. The CDR3 DNA reads TGTGCCAGCAGCCCCCAAGTTGACGCATGGAACTATGGCTACACCTTC.

The chain couples TRBV6-5 to TRBJ1-2, with D perhaps TRBD1 (5 bases). This CDR3 contains 22 residues. V lost 0 bases to trimming and J lost 4 bases, with 33 bases between them. Germline V gene sequence: CDR1 MNHEY, CDR2 SVGAGI. The CDR3 protein is CASSYSTRAQRGVTRGLYGYTF. CDR3 DNA: TGTGCCAGCAGTTACTCGACGAGAGCACAGCGAGGGGTGACGCGGGGCCTCTATGGCTACACCTTC.

This clonotype was counted a few times. The V and J genes are TRBV20-1 and TRBJ2-5; 7 bases fit TRBD2. Near its end, the DNA agrees better with TRBJ2-7, so the J call may be wrong. The CDR3 has 12 amino acids. CDR1 and CDR2 from the germline V gene are DFQATT and SNEGSKA (reference sequence). This CDR3 is CSVRGGPYEQYF. The CDR3 DNA reads as TGCAGTGTTCGCGGGGGTCCATACGAGCAGTACTTC.